Listed below are T cell receptor beta chains from one sample, sequenced in a study of T cell responses to AZD1222 COVID-19 vaccine. The assay was immunoSEQ multiplex PCR, and TCRdb's table has in-frame clones only and misses some. The profile shows nearly 200,000 clones, 80% to 95% of them singletons. The sequencing here drew on peripheral blood, taken 28 days after the second AZD1222 dose. Receptors were obtained from an adult who received the AZD1222 COVID-19 vaccine. The conserved cysteine and the conserved F or W are not part of the CDR3 here. D genes are given only for firm matches.

v_gene	j_gene	d_gene	CDR3aa
TRBV19	TRBJ1-5	-	ASQTRQGLNQPQH
TRBV27	TRBJ1-5	TRBD1	ASSNIRDRGRVNQPQH
TRBV6-1	TRBJ1-1	-	ASSEAGSYGAF
TRBV5-1	TRBJ2-7	TRBD1	ASSSTGTGPEQY
TRBV27	TRBJ1-1	-	ASSSGGVGNTEAF
TRBV19	TRBJ1-2	-	ASSNTAGTSYGYT
TRBV19	TRBJ1-5	-	ASDTRIFQPQH
TRBV6-5	TRBJ1-2	-	ASSYSTNMIDGYT
TRBV3-1/TRBV3-2	TRBJ1-1	-	ASSPGAAFENTEAF
TRBV19	TRBJ1-2	-	ATRGPDLYGYT
TRBV24-1	TRBJ2-7	TRBD2	ATSDARGAYEQY
TRBV5-5	TRBJ1-5	-	ASSLFRQGSNQPQH
TRBV11-2	TRBJ1-1	-	ASSSHRGAEAF
TRBV6-5	TRBJ1-3	-	ASIGLIYSGNTIY
TRBV12-3/TRBV12-4	TRBJ2-7	-	ASSLAGYEQY
TRBV6-2/TRBV6-3	TRBJ2-1	TRBD1	ASSDRGLFYNEQF
TRBV20-1	TRBJ1-2	-	SARDIPGYT
TRBV3-1/TRBV3-2	TRBJ1-2	-	ASSPGGSNYGYT
TRBV19	TRBJ1-1	TRBD1	ASSPTGGTTEAF
TRBV13	TRBJ2-5	TRBD1	ASSPTGKETQY
TRBV23-1	TRBJ2-1	-	ASSHTGTPPYNEQF
TRBV18	TRBJ2-7	-	ASSPWVPEQY
TRBV9	TRBJ2-2	-	ASSVGRGNTGELF
TRBV10-3	TRBJ2-7	TRBD1	AISDHGQGSYEQY
TRBV6-5	TRBJ2-1	-	ASSYSGSVDNEQF
TRBV10-2	TRBJ2-7	TRBD1	ASSDYRDREF
TRBV5-1	TRBJ1-5	TRBD1	ASRATGGSNQPQH
TRBV28	TRBJ2-7	-	ASSAGTIYEQY
TRBV18	TRBJ1-1	-	ASSLPWINTEAF
TRBV6-5	TRBJ1-6	-	ASNRQSLGSPLH
TRBV28	TRBJ1-5	-	AMADGNQPQH
TRBV28	TRBJ1-2	-	ASSSNQGDYGYT
TRBV6-2/TRBV6-3	TRBJ1-5	-	ASSYSIGVRDQPQH
TRBV5-5	TRBJ1-2	-	ASSLNVYGYT
TRBV9	TRBJ2-1	TRBD1	ASSIAGTGDNEQF
TRBV5-4	TRBJ1-1	-	ASSLGGVGNTEAF
TRBV5-4	TRBJ2-1	-	ASRGDAHNEQF
TRBV5-4	TRBJ2-3	TRBD2	ASSWGLAGGTSTDTQY
TRBV29-1	TRBJ1-1	-	SVAGGSPMNTEAF
TRBV3-1/TRBV3-2	TRBJ1-5	-	ASSPHTPSPNQPQH
TRBV15	TRBJ1-2	-	ATDPGAAGGYT
TRBV2	TRBJ1-5	TRBD1	ASSRTRDRGPISNQPQH
TRBV2	TRBJ1-1	-	ASRKGPGRGNTEAF